Reported below is one T cell receptor beta chain. Its antigen remains unknown. The sample is drawn from a study of CD8+ T cells in alopecia areata. Regarding the study as a whole: Researchers report lesional scalp, most notably alopecia totalis/universalis, outstripped normal scalp in clonality. Scalp samples also yield sequences of resident alphabeta T cells from normal skin.

Reverse transcription of extracted RNA yielded cDNA, which provided the sequencing template. TCRdb's copy holds only in-frame clones and misses some; the assay was immunoSEQ multiplex PCR. Of some 210,000 clones listed, about three fifths are singletons. Germline values: CDR1 GTSNPN, CDR2 SVGIG (reference sequence). The CDR3 loop spans 12 amino acids. The ends lost 3 bases at V and 7 bases at J; junction bases unmatched: 5. J is TRBJ1-1 and V is TRBV30; 7 bases line up with TRBD1. This TCR came from a human donor with alopecia areata. The material was CD4+ T cells sorted from blood, obtained at week 0. The CDR3 bases are TGTGCCTGGAGCCTAAGGGACAGTGAAGCTTTCTTT. Translating it yields CAWSLRDSEAFF.